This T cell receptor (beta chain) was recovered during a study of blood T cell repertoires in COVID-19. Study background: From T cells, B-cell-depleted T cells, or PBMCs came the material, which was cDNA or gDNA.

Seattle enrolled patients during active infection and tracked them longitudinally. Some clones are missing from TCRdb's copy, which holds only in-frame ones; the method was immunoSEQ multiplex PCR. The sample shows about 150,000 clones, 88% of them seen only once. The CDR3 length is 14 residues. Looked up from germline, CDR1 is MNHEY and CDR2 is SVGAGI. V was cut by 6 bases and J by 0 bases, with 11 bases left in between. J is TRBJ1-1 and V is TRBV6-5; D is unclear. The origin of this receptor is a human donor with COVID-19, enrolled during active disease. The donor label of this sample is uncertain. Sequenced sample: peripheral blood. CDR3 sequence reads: CASSNFIVNTEAFF. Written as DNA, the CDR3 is TGTGCCAGCAGCAACTTTATAGTGAACACTGAAGCTTTCTTT.